This TCR beta chain comes out of a study of memory CD4+ T cells and cytomegalovirus serostatus. Across the study: This sample comes from healthy Belgian adults, eight or nine CMV seropositive, approximately 22 seronegative. Findings and limits, study-wide: Median bootstrapped AUC for CMV status was approximately 0.96 originally, about 0.9 US-trained. Of 150 to 200 reported CMV TCRbeta sequences, some 67 were found in memory CD4+ repertoires.

The authors' processing: Out-of-frame sequences were removed, leaving 2 million to 2.5 million distinct TCRbeta sequences. Sequencing used immunoSEQ multiplex PCR; TCRdb keeps in-frame clones, though not all of them. V and J calls and clone size are copied from that table; D and trimming were computed from the DNA. The table includes under 55,000 clones, about 80% detected once. A note on this clone: The antigen is undetermined. Other DNA sequences in the same sample also yield this CDR3.

Single viable CD3+CD4+CD8-CD45RO+ cells were sorted as the memory CD4+ T cells. There are 14 residues in the CDR3. CDR1 is MNHEY, CDR2 SVGAGI, per germline. J was trimmed by 4 bases and V by 2 bases; bases with no gene match: 3. This sequence joins TRBV6-5 and TRBJ2-5; 8 nucleotides match TRBD2. This clonotype was sampled from an adult in good health and CMV-seropositive. The sequencing input was memory CD4+ T cells from blood. In DNA form, the CDR3 reads TGTGCCAGCAGTTACCCGGGAGGGGGAGAGACCCAGTACTTC. It codes for CASSYPGGGETQYF.